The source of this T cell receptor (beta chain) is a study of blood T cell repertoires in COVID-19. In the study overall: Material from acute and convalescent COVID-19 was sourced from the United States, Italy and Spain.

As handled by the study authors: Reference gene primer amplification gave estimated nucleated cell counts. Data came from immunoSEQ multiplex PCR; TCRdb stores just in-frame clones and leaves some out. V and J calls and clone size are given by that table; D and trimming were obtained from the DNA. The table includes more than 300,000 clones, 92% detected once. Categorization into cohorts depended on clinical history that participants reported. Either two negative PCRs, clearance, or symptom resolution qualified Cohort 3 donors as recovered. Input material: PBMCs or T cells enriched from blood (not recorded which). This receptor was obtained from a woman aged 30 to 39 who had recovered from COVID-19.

CDR3 DNA sequence: TGTGCCAGCAGTTTAGGCCCATTGGTTAGCGGACGTTACGAGCAGTACTTC. Translated: CASSLGPLVSGRYEQYF. This chain links TRBV28 with TRBJ2-7, with a possible D match to TRBD2 (6 bases). V shed 2 bases and J shed 4 bases, with 21 bases lying between them. The germline V gene encodes CDR1 MDHEN and CDR2 SYDVKM. This CDR3 comprises 17 residues.